The clone carrying this T cell receptor beta chain was seen a few times. The source of the sample is a study of blood T cell repertoires in COVID-19. Study summary: Sources were T cells, B-cell-depleted T cells, or PBMCs; the material itself was cDNA or gDNA.

The repertoire was sequenced with immunoSEQ multiplex PCR; TCRdb's copy has only in-frame clones and lacks some. The sample consists of hundreds of thousands of clones, around nine tenths of them appearing once. J lost 4 bases, V lost 3 bases, and 2 bases had no gene match. The CDR3 has 15 amino acids. Per the germline V gene, CDR1 is SGHTA and CDR2 is FQGNSA. V usage is TRBV7-2 and J usage is TRBJ1-6; 8 nucleotides align to TRBD1. The TCR sequence derives from a woman aged 50 to 60 who had recovered from COVID-19. The sample consisted of PBMCs or T cells enriched from blood (not recorded which). The CDR3 is CASSFDRGYNSPLHF. DNA of the CDR3: TGTGCCAGCAGCTTTGACAGGGGTTATAATTCACCCCTCCACTTT.